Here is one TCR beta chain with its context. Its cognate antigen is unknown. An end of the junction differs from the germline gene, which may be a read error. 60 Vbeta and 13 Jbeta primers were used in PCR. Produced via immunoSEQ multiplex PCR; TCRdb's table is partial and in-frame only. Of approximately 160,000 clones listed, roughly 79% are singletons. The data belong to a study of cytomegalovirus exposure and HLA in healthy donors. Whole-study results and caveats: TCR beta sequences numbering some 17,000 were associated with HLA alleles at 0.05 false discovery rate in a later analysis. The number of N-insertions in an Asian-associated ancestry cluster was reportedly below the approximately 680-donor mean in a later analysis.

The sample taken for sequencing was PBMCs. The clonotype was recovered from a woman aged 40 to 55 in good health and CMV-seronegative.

The CDR3 DNA is TGTGCTAGCAGCTTCGGGACTAGCGGCAATGAGCAGTTCTTC. Translated, it gives CASSFGTSGNEQFF. The chain recombines TRBV7-7 with TRBJ2-1; the match to TRBD2 covers 11 bases. CDR1 and CDR2 from the germline V gene are SSHAT and FNYEAQ (reference sequence). The CDR3 extends over 14 amino acids.